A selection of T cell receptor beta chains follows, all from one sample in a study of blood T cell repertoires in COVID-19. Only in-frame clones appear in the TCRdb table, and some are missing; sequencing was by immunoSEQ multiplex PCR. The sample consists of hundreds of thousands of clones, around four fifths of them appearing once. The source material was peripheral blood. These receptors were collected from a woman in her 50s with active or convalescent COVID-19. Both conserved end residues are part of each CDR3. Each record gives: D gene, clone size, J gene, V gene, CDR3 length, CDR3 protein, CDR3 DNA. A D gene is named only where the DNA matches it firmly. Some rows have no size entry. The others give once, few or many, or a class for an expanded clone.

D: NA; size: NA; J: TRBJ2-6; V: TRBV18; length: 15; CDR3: CASSPVVSGANVLTF; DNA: TGTGCCAGCTCACCCGTCGTTTCTGGGGCCAACGTCCTGACTTTC
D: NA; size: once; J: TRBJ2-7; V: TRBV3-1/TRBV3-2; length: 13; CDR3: CASSQTETGEQYF; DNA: TGTGCCAGCAGCCAAACGGAAACGGGGGAGCAGTACTTC
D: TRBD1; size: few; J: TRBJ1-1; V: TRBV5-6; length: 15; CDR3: CASRQLQGVGTEAFF; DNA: TGTGCCAGCAGACAATTACAGGGGGTGGGAACTGAAGCTTTCTTT
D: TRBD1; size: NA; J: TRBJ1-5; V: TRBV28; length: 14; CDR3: CASSEDRGNQPQHF; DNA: TGTGCCAGCAGTGAGGACAGGGGTAATCAGCCCCAGCATTTT
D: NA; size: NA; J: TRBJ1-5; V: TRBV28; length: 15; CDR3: CASSFPGGLSQPQHF; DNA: TGTGCCAGCAGTTTCCCCGGGGGTTTGAGTCAGCCCCAGCATTTT
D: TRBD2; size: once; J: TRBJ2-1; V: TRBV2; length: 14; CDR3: CASRGTSGRNEQFF; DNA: TGTGCCAGCAGGGGGACTAGCGGGAGAAATGAGCAGTTCTTC
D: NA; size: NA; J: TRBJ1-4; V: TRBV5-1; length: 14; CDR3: CASSFSGINEKLFF; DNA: TGCGCCAGCAGCTTTAGCGGTATTAATGAAAAACTGTTTTTT
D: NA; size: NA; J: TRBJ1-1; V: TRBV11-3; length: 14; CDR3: CASSLGFRDTEAFF; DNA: TGTGCCAGCAGCTTGGGGTTCAGGGATACTGAAGCTTTCTTT
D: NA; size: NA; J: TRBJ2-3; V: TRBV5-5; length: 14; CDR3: CASSYRPFTDTQYF; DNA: TGTGCCAGCAGCTACAGGCCTTTCACAGATACGCAGTATTTT
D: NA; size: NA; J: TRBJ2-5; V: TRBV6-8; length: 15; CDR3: CASSPYGPPGTTQYF; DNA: TGTGCCAGCAGTCCCTATGGCCCCCCGGGAACCACCCAGTACTTC
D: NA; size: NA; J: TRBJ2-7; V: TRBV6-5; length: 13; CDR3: CASSWGQYGEQYF; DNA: TGTGCCAGCAGCTGGGGACAATATGGCGAGCAGTACTTC
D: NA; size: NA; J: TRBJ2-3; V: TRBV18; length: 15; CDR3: CASSPQGHYTDTQYF; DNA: TGTGCCAGCTCACCACAAGGACATTACACAGATACGCAGTATTTT
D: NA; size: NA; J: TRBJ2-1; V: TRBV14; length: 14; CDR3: CASSLGTFYNEQFF; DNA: TGTGCCAGCAGCCTTGGGACTTTCTACAATGAGCAGTTCTTC
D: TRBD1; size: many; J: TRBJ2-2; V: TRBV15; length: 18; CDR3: CATSRGPLTGFITGELFF; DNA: TGTGCCACCAGCAGAGGTCCTTTGACAGGGTTCATCACCGGGGAGCTGTTTTTT
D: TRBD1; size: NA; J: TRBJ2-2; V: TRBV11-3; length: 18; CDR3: CARSPTGRGTVDWGELFF; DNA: TGTGCCCGCAGCCCGACGGGCAGGGGGACGGTGGATTGGGGGGAGCTGTTTTTT
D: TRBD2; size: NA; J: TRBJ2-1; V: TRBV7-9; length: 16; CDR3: CASSALGLAENNEQFF; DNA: TGTGCCAGCAGCGCTTTGGGACTAGCGGAAAACAATGAGCAGTTCTTC